This T cell receptor beta chain was documented in a study of shared clonotypes between healthy human individuals. Background on the study: The plates for each donor numbered three CD4 naive, three CD4 memory, two CD8 naive and one CD8 memory. Study outcomes and limitations: Researchers found naive subsets generally carried larger estimated richness than memory subsets. The rarefaction results pointed to incomplete sorted-subset sequencing despite large depth.

Germline V lookup: CDR1 SGHTA, CDR2 FQGNSA. This CDR3 comprises 15 residues. The trim removed 5 bases at V and 1 base at J, leaving 8 bases unmatched. Notes on this clone: Its specificity is unknown.

TCRdb keeps only in-frame clones here, not all; method: immunoSEQ multiplex PCR. The sample records approximately 1.5 million clones, less than 99% being singletons. The sequence was obtained from a man aged 25 to 40 in good health. This chain connects TRBV7-2 to TRBJ2-7; 7 bases are a match to TRBD2. Sequencing was carried out using naive CD4+ T cells sorted from blood. The subset was: CD45RA+ positively selected. The CDR3 here is CASSPRASGSYEQYF. CDR3 nucleotide sequence: TGTGCCAGCAGCCCCCGGGCTAGCGGTTCCTACGAGCAGTACTTC.